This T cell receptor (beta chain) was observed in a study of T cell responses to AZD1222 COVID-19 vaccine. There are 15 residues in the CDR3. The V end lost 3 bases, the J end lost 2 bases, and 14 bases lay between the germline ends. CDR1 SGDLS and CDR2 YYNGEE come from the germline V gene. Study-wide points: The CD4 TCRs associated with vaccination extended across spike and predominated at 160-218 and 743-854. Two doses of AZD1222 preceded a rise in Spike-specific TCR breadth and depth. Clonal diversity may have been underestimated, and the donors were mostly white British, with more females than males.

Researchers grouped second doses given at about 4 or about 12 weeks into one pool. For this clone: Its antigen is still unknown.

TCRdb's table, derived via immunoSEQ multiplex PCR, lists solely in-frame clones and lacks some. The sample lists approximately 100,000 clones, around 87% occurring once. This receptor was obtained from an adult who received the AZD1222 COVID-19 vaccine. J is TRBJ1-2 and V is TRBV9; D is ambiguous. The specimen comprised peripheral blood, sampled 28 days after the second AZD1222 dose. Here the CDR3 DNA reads TGTGCCAGCAGCGCGGGCGGCCAATCAAACTATGGCTACACCTTC. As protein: CASSAGGQSNYGYTF.